This section outlines one TCR beta chain sequence together with its context. This clone was picked up one time. Its antigen is unknown. Base qualities were left out, and no much larger clone turns up one base away. The data belong to a study of preoperative IRX-2 immunotherapy in early breast cancer (dated by TCRdb to about 2019). Reading the germline V gene (reference sequence) gives CDR1 LNHDA and CDR2 SQIVND. V and J are truncated by 3 bases and 1 base respectively, leaving an intervening sequence of 7 bases. The CDR3 has 14 amino acids, counting the end cysteine and phenylalanine. Only the CDR3 region is kept as DNA, spanning 42 bases read in frame from base 1. Library method: the immunoSEQ multiplex PCR assay. This immuneACCESS table, as held by TCRdb, lists in-frame sequences with V and J called but not all clones. Of the missing ones, under half trace to an unresolved V gene in checked studies; the others have no known cause. Recorded for this sample are under 15,000 clones; roughly 91% of them occurred a single time. Together, the top ten hold around 28% of the sample.

The treatment or condition label on this specimen signifies: preoperative locoregional IRX-2 cytokine immunotherapy. The samples were obtained from a phase Ib study that tested preoperative, locoregional IRX-2 cytokine immunotherapy designed to prime immune responses. Patients with early-stage breast cancer who were given IRX-2 before surgery served as donors. The rearranged segments are TRBV19 and TRBJ1-3; the D gene cannot be named for sure. The sample was collected from a patient treated with IRX-2 immunotherapy. The origin of this receptor is a human donor with breast cancer. The CDR3 in this case is CASSITGSGNTIYF. The DNA sequence is TGTGCCAGTAGTATTACGGGGTCTGGAAACACCATATATTTT.